This TCR beta chain was sequenced for a study of T cells in Graves' hyperthyroidism and ophthalmopathy. Background on the study: Initial diagnosis, before any treatment, was when peripheral blood was collected.

Researchers defined stable Graves' hyperthyroidism as no ophthalmopathy progression within 18 months. Trimming took off 7 bases at V and 3 bases at J, with 6 bases between the two ends. The length of the CDR3 is 11 residues. Germline V lookup: CDR1 MNHNS, CDR2 SASEGT. Study-wide points: Expanded thyroid clonotypes (above 0.001) were mostly also found in blood.

This clonotype was seen ten or more times. The antigen remains undetermined. It was RNA transcripts that yielded the amplified TCR beta CDR3 regions. When the TCR CDR3 underwent first-round RT-PCR, the HTBI primer set was used. MiXCR, applied by TCRdb to the multiplex PCR reads, yields one record per CDR3 protein. This repertoire shows fewer than 700,000 distinct CDR3 sequences, 15% to 20% found once; its top ten account for around 4%. The source is a woman in her 30s with Graves' hyperthyroidism. V usage is TRBV6-1 and J usage is TRBJ1-2; no definite D call. The sequenced sample was blood. The CDR3 loop reads CASIGHYGYTF. CDR3 in DNA: TGTGCCAGCATAGGCCACTATGGCTACACCTTC.